Below, 28 T cell receptor beta chains from the same sample are listed, as sequenced in a study of chemoradiotherapy in HPV16-positive cancers. The protocol was immunoSEQ multiplex PCR, while the TCRdb copy is restricted to in-frame clones and leaves out a portion. The sample carries around 29,000 clones, 90% to 95% recorded once. Sample: blood, taken from a patient who underwent chemoradiotherapy. The source of these receptors is a human donor with HPV-associated anogenital cancer.

The chain has TRBV5-1 and TRBJ2-5; a weak D match, TRBD1 (5 bases). CDR1 is SGHRS, CDR2 YFSETQ, per germline. Trimming stripped 4 bases from V and 6 bases from J, with 22 bases between. The CDR3 runs 16 residues. CDR3: CASSPQAQAGLQTQYF. In DNA, the CDR3 is TGCGCCAGCAGCCCCCAAGCCCAAGCAGGGCTACAGACCCAGTACTTC.

The rearrangement links TRBV5-4 to TRBJ2-5, with D hard to call. The CDR3 contains 14 residues. Germline-derived CDR1 and CDR2 are SGHNT and YYREEE (reference sequence). The V and J ends lost 4 bases and 0 bases respectively, with 10 bases between them. CDR3 in amino acids: CASSPAQYQETQYF. The CDR3 DNA reads as TGTGCCAGCAGCCCGGCTCAGTACCAAGAGACCCAGTACTTC.

The chain carries TRBV6-5 and TRBJ1-5, with a tentative D call TRBD1 (6 bases). The CDR3 sequence is 14 residues long. Per the germline V gene, CDR1 is MNHEY and CDR2 is SVGAGI. V lost 6 bases and J 6 bases, leaving 15 bases between the germline ends. The CDR3 is CASSNGGARQPQHF. The CDR3 DNA reads as TGTGCCAGCAGCAACGGGGGGGCACGTCAGCCCCAGCATTTT.

The J gene is TRBJ1-1, the V gene TRBV28; no clear D. V shed 4 bases and J shed 0 bases, with 12 bases lying between them. The CDR3 has 15 residues. Per the germline V gene, CDR1 is MDHEN and CDR2 is SYDVKM. The CDR3 is CASSSTGRMNTEAFF. CDR3 sequence (DNA): TGTGCCAGCAGTTCAACTGGACGGATGAACACTGAAGCTTTCTTT. Together with reference TRBV28 and TRBJ1-1, the CDR3 gives the full variable domain: DVKVTQSSRYLVKRTGEKVFLECVQDMDHENMFWYRQDPGLGLRLIYFSYDVKMKEKGDIPEGYSVSREKKERFSLILESASTNQTSMYLCASSSTGRMNTEAFFGQGTRLTVV.

V is TRBV2 and J is TRBJ2-7; D gene uncertain. This CDR3 has 13 residues. V was shortened by 9 bases and J by 5 bases, with 17 bases between the two germline ends. CDR1 and CDR2 (germline): SNHLY, FYNNEI. The CDR3 sequence is CARGISPSDEQYF. In DNA form, the CDR3 reads TGTGCCAGGGGGATATCCCCGTCCGACGAGCAGTACTTC.

The chain couples TRBV7-9 to TRBJ2-3; D remains unclear. The CDR3 spans 15 residues. Germline V gene data show CDR1 as SEHNR and CDR2 as FQNEAQ (reference sequence). The V end was cut by 3 bases, the J end by 1 base, with 11 bases between. The CDR3 nucleotides read TGTGCCAGCAGCTTCCCGCCAGCACGCACAGATACGCAGTATTTT. Protein product: CASSFPPARTDTQYF.

The V gene is TRBV30, the J gene TRBJ2-1, with 7 positions matching TRBD1. This CDR3 is built from 11 residues. Unmatched junction bases numbered 7, after V lost 2 bases and J lost 15 bases. Germline V gives CDR1 GTSNPN, CDR2 SVGIG (reference sequence). The CDR3 nucleotides read TGTGCCTGGAGTATAGACAGGGTTGCGTTCTTC. Translating gives CAWSIDRVAFF.

The chain employs TRBV6-5 and TRBJ1-3, with 7 bases lining up with TRBD1. Germline CDR1 is MNHEY and CDR2 is SVGAGI. The V and J ends lost 5 bases and 2 bases, in that order; junction bases with no gene match: 3. There are 14 residues in the CDR3. The CDR3 protein is CASSVTGAGNTIYF. The CDR3 region has the DNA TGTGCCAGCAGTGTCACAGGGGCTGGAAACACCATATATTTT.

This clone appeared a single time. This chain links TRBV7-7 with TRBJ2-2, with a possible D match to TRBD2 (6 bases). CDR1 and CDR2 (germline): SSHAT, FNYEAQ (reference sequence). This CDR3 has 13 residues. CDR3 sequence: CASGTGNTGELFF. In DNA form, the CDR3 reads TGTGCTAGCGGAACAGGGAACACCGGGGAGCTGTTTTTT.

This rearrangement joins TRBV29-1 to TRBJ2-3; D not resolved. V was pared by 4 bases and J by 3 bases, with 14 bases between. The CDR3 covers 14 residues. Germline CDR1 is SQVTM and CDR2 is ANQGSEA. The CDR3 DNA follows: TGCAGCGTTGGAGAATTAATGGGGACAGATACGCAGTATTTT. This gives the protein CSVGELMGTDTQYF.

This clone was seen just once. The V call is TRBV6-1, the J call TRBJ2-7, with 10 bases matching TRBD1. Germline loops: CDR1 MNHNS, CDR2 SASEGT. The CDR3 is made up of 15 amino acids. The ends lost 1 base at V and 3 bases at J; junction bases unmatched: 3. As DNA, the CDR3 is TGTGCCAGCAGTGAAGGGACAGGGGGATTCTACGAGCAGTACTTC. The encoded protein is CASSEGTGGFYEQYF.

The chain recombines TRBV6-6 with TRBJ2-7; D might be TRBD1 or TRBD2, each matching 5 bases. Per germline, CDR1 MNHNY and CDR2 SVGAGI (reference sequence). The CDR3 runs to 13 residues. Deletions cut 2 bases from V and 7 bases from J, with 12 bases between. The CDR3 region has the DNA TGTGCCAGCAGTTACGCCCCGAGGGGTGAGCAGTACTTC. As protein: CASSYAPRGEQYF.

The CDR3 DNA reads TGTGCCAGTATGTTCGCTGGGGCCAACGTCCTGACTTTC. It specifies CASMFAGANVLTF. The rearrangement joins TRBV19 to TRBJ2-6; no definite D call. This CDR3 has 13 amino acids. The V gene lost 7 bases and the J gene lost 2 bases, with 6 bases spanning the gap. Germline V CDR1 and CDR2: LNHDA, SQIVND (reference sequence). Complete variable domain (other parts from reference TRBV19 and TRBJ2-6): DGGITQSPKYLFRKEGQNVTLSCEQNLNHDAMYWYRQDPGQGLRLIYYSQIVNDFQKGDIAEGYSVSREKKESFPLTVTSAQKNPTAFYLCASMFAGANVLTFGAGSRLTVL.

The genes are TRBV7-9 and TRBJ2-1; D unresolved. The CDR3 is made up of 13 amino acids. V lost 5 bases to trimming and J lost 8 bases, with 13 bases between them. The germline CDR1 and CDR2 sequences are SEHNR and FQNEAQ (reference sequence). The DNA for the CDR3 is TGTGCCAGCAGCCCCACGCGGAGTTATGAGCAGTTCTTC. Translated: CASSPTRSYEQFF.

The CDR3 DNA is TGCGCCAGCAAAGGGGGGGAGAGAGAAATCGGGGAGCTGTTTTTT. The encoded protein is CASKGGEREIGELFF. This rearrangement joins TRBV4-1 to TRBJ2-2; perhaps TRBD2 as D (7 bases). The V and J ends lost 7 bases and 7 bases respectively, with 19 bases between them. CDR1 is MGHRA and CDR2 is YSYEKL in the germline V gene. The CDR3 totals 15 residues.

This rearrangement joins TRBV28 to TRBJ1-2; no firm D call. Germline assignment: CDR1 MDHEN and CDR2 SYDVKM. Trimming cost V 6 bases and J 8 bases, with 13 bases left between them. The CDR3 is made up of 12 amino acids. DNA for the CDR3: TGTGCCAGCAGCACCGGAGGGTTGGGCTACACCTTC. It codes for CASSTGGLGYTF.

J is TRBJ2-3 and V is TRBV9; tentatively, D is TRBD1 or TRBD2 (5 bases each). Between the trimmed V and J ends, which lost 5 bases and 6 bases, there was a span of 7 bases. CDR3 length equals 11 residues. Germline CDR1 and CDR2: SGDLS and YYNGEE. The CDR3 protein is CASSRGDTQYF. The CDR3 DNA sequence: TGTGCCAGCAGTCGGGGCGATACGCAGTATTTT.

In its sample, this clone was seen once. The chain combines TRBV29-1 with TRBJ2-1, with 7 bases lining up with TRBD2. CDR1 and CDR2 from the germline V gene are SQVTM and ANQGSEA. V gave up 8 bases and J gave up 0 bases; unmatched junction bases: 10. The CDR3 is made up of 15 amino acids. The DNA for the CDR3 is TGCAGCCTGGGAGGGGTAGCGGACTCCTACAATGAGCAGTTCTTC. Its protein product is CSLGGVADSYNEQFF.

The chain couples TRBV5-4 to TRBJ1-1; the D is unclear. From germline, CDR1 is SGHNT and CDR2 YYREEE (reference sequence). V shed 4 bases and J shed 4 bases, with 17 bases lying between them. The CDR3 loop spans 15 amino acids. The CDR3 is CASSLAARPLTEAFF. The CDR3, as DNA: TGTGCCAGCAGCCTGGCGGCAAGACCCCTCACTGAAGCTTTCTTT.

This clone was observed a single time. CDR3 DNA: TGTGCCGCAAACAGGGAGTTCTCCTACAATGAGCAGTTCTTC. Translation gives CAANREFSYNEQFF. The genes are TRBV30 and TRBJ2-1, with a possible D match to TRBD1 (6 bases). This CDR3 region has 14 residues. Trimming took 8 bases from V and 0 from J, leaving 14 bases between them. Looked up from germline, CDR1 is GTSNPN and CDR2 is SVGIG (reference sequence).

The chain recombines TRBV5-1 with TRBJ1-2; D is possibly TRBD1 (5 bases). This CDR3 has 14 residues. Germline V gene data show CDR1 as SGHRS and CDR2 as YFSETQ. V lost 3 bases and J lost 5, with 14 bases in between. This CDR3 reads CASSWGRSNYGYTF. The DNA for the CDR3 is TGCGCCAGCAGCTGGGGACGGTCGAATTATGGCTACACCTTC. The complete variable domain, with remaining parts taken from reference TRBV5-1 and TRBJ1-2, reads KAGVTQTPRYLIKTRGQQVTLSCSPISGHRSVSWYQQTPGQGLQFLFEYFSETQRNKGNFPGRFSGRQFSNSRSEMNVSTLELGDSALYLCASSWGRSNYGYTFGSGTRLTVV.

This rearrangement joins TRBV6-6 to TRBJ2-7; D is tentatively TRBD1 or TRBD2 (5 bases each). Trimming removed 10 bases from V and 2 bases from J, with 12 bases in between. The CDR3 sequence is 12 residues long. The V gene's germline CDR1 is MNHNY and CDR2 SVGAGI (reference sequence). The chain's CDR3 is CATRDGPYEQYF. DNA of the CDR3: TGTGCCACCAGGGACGGGCCCTACGAGCAGTACTTC.

The rearrangement links TRBV11-2 to TRBJ1-2; TRBD1 matches at 8 bases. In germline, CDR1 is SGHAT, CDR2 FQNNGV. The CDR3 spans 13 residues. Unmatched junction bases numbered 4, after V lost 0 bases and J lost 10 bases. CDR3 sequence reads: CASSLDRGQAYTF. As DNA, the CDR3 is TGTGCCAGCAGCTTAGATCGGGGACAGGCCTACACCTTC.

The chain is built from TRBV28 and TRBJ1-3; TRBD1 matches 8 bases. V lost 6 bases and J lost 4; bases outside the gene matches: 5. The CDR3 sequence is 14 residues long. Germline V gene lookup returns CDR1 MDHEN and CDR2 SYDVKM. The CDR3, as DNA: TGTGCCAGCAGCTCGACAGGGGTCGGAAACACCATATATTTT. Its translation: CASSSTGVGNTIYF.

This rearrangement joins TRBV9 to TRBJ2-7, with TRBD2 matching over 11 bases. Germline values: CDR1 SGDLS, CDR2 YYNGEE. The V segment lost 0 bases and the J segment 9 bases; nucleotides outside the gene matches: 11. This CDR3 comprises 16 residues. The CDR3 bases are TGTGCCAGCAGCGTAGGCTCCGGGACTAGCGGCTTACGGCAGTACTTC. This translates into CASSVGSGTSGLRQYF.

CDR3 sequence: CASSSFANTGELFF. The CDR3 DNA sequence: TGTGCCAGCAGCTCCTTCGCGAACACCGGGGAGCTGTTTTTT. The chain has TRBV9 and TRBJ2-2, with D uncertain. V was shortened by 4 bases and J by 0 bases, with 7 bases between the two germline ends. Germline V lookup: CDR1 SGDLS, CDR2 YYNGEE. The CDR3 consists of 14 residues.

This clone was observed a handful of times. This sequence joins TRBV2 and TRBJ2-7, with D unresolved. Germline CDR1 reads SNHLY; CDR2 reads FYNNEI. V lost 5 bases and J lost 6, with 8 bases in between. The CDR3 spans 11 residues. The CDR3: CASSPRSEQYF. As DNA, the CDR3 is TGTGCCAGCAGTCCTCGTAGCGAGCAGTACTTC.

This clone was seen just once. The rearrangement joins TRBV9 to TRBJ1-6; D is perhaps TRBD1 (5 bases). Trimming removed 2 bases from V and 7 bases from J, with 10 bases in between. The germline CDR1 and CDR2 sequences are SGDLS and YYNGEE. The CDR3 contains 14 residues. CDR3 amino acids: CASSVTTENSPLHF. In DNA, the CDR3 is TGTGCCAGCAGCGTGACGACAGAGAATTCACCCCTCCACTTT.